The 31 T cell receptor beta chains reported below all come from one sample, sequenced in a study of tumor-infiltrating lymphocytes in primary liver carcinoma. Co-extracted RNA and DNA came from around 18-30 mg of unsorted bulk tissue. A primer matching the constant region was used to make TCR beta cDNA from approximately 500 ng of total RNA. Three nested multiplex PCR rounds, a slightly modified ARM-PCR method, built the TCR beta libraries. The first two PCR rounds used TRBV1-TRBV30 forward primers with a C-beta reverse primer, about 10 cycles each. One entry per CDR3 protein, called by TCRdb with MiXCR from the multiplex PCR reads. The sample lists around 35,000 distinct CDR3 sequences; roughly 77% were seen once. The sequenced sample was tumor-adjacent normal liver tissue. These receptors all stem from a man aged 40-50 years with primary liver carcinoma and hepatitis B virus infection.

A word on this clonotype: The CDR3 does not close with the conserved phenylalanine or tryptophan, likely indicating a read error. It is unclear where the CDR3 begins or ends on the DNA, so no DNA is shown, and the CDR3 is as TCRdb lists it. The genes are TRBV19 and TRBJ2-1; TRBD2 is the table's D call and was not checked against the DNA. Germline assignment: CDR1 LNHDA and CDR2 SQIVND (reference sequence). Counting both end residues, the CDR3 totals 12 amino acids. CDR3 amino acids: CATTGLAGVFIL.

Comments on this clonotype: At one of its ends the junction is not consistent with the germline gene, which may arise from a read error. The chain is built from TRBV29-1 and TRBJ2-1, with D maybe TRBD2 (5 bases). There are 14 residues in the CDR3. CDR1 and CDR2 from the germline V gene are SQVTM and ANQGSEA. The CDR3 reads CSVGRRSSYNEQFF. For the CDR3, the DNA is TGTAGCGTTGGTCGCCGGAGCTCCTACAATGAGCAGTTCTTC.

There are a few counts of this clonotype. The final CDR3 position lacks the conserved phenylalanine or tryptophan, pointing to a likely read error. The DNA is omitted, as the CDR3 cannot be located on it reliably, and the CDR3 follows TCRdb's listing. J is TRBJ2-7 and V is TRBV29-1. The length of the CDR3 is 16 amino acids, counting both ends. Germline assignment: CDR1 SQVTM and CDR2 ANQGSEA. The CDR3 sequence is CSAMTSRTDTPYEHYL.

With regard to this clonotype: The junction differs from germline at one of its ends, possibly a read error. This chain links TRBV7-8 with TRBJ2-1; D remains ambiguous. CDR3 length: 16 residues. In germline, CDR1 is SGHVS, CDR2 FQNEAQ. CDR3 coding DNA: TGTACCAGCAGCTTAACCGGCTGGAGAAGTTACAATGAGCAGTTCTTC. Translating it yields CTSSLTGWRSYNEQFF.

With regard to this clonotype: One end of the junction fails to match germline, which may point to a read error. For the CDR3, the DNA is TGTGTCAGCAGCTTGGCAGAAAGAGGTACAGATACGCAGTATTTT. Protein sequence: CVSSLAERGTDTQYF. The genes are TRBV5-4 and TRBJ2-3; D gene ambiguous. This CDR3 has 15 amino acids. The germline gives CDR1 SGHNT, CDR2 YYREEE (reference sequence).

Points on this clonotype: An end of the junction does not agree with germline; a read error may underlie this. V and J are TRBV20-1 and TRBJ2-7, with TRBD2 matching 12 bases. This CDR3 has 15 residues. Germline assignment: CDR1 DFQATT and CDR2 SNEGSKA (reference sequence). The CDR3 protein is CSTRDRTSGNYEQYF. Written as DNA, the CDR3 is TGCAGTACTAGAGATAGGACTAGCGGGAACTACGAGCAGTACTTC.

With regard to this clonotype: This clone may be a read error of a much larger clone one base away. The chain links TRBV18 to TRBJ1-4; D not resolved. CDR3 length: 14 amino acids. Germline V gives CDR1 KGHSH, CDR2 LQKENI. CDR3 sequence reads: CASSAPGSNEKLLF. The CDR3 DNA reads as TGTGCCAGCTCAGCACCGGGATCTAATGAAAAACTGTTATTT.

The chain uses TRBV7-2 and TRBJ2-1; D is unresolved. CDR1 SGHTA and CDR2 FQGNSA come from the germline V gene. The ends were cut back, 5 bases at V and 8 bases at J, with 19 bases in the middle. The CDR3 spans 15 residues. The CDR3 protein is CASSSLRTTEDEQFF. The CDR3 DNA reads as TGTGCCAGCAGCAGCCTCAGGACGACTGAGGATGAGCAGTTCTTC.

Comments on this clonotype: The conserved final phenylalanine or tryptophan is absent from the CDR3, which likely points to a read error. V gene TRBV7-9 combines with J gene TRBJ2-7, with a possible D match to TRBD2 (6 bases). Germline lookup yields CDR1 SEHNR and CDR2 FQNEAQ (reference sequence). This CDR3 is 14 amino acids long. V was shortened by 7 bases and J by 9 bases, with 22 bases between the two germline ends. CDR3 sequence (DNA): TGTGCCAGCAATATGGACTTGGAGGGTCGCGGGCAGTACCTC. Amino acids: CASNMDLEGRGQYL.

The rearrangement uses TRBV11-2 and TRBJ1-4; D might be TRBD1 (6 bases). CDR1 is SGHAT and CDR2 is FQNNGV in the germline V gene. CDR3 length: 15 amino acids. V lost 7 bases and J lost 7, with 19 bases in between. As DNA, the CDR3 is TGTGCCAGCAACTTGCTGACAGGCCGTAGTGAAAAACTGTTTTTT. This codes for CASNLLTGRSEKLFF.

The CDR3 sequence is CTSSHPDRLSTEAFF. The CDR3 bases are TGCACGAGCAGCCACCCGGACAGGTTGAGCACTGAAGCTTTCTTT. The chain uses TRBV4-1 and TRBJ1-1; 7 positions match TRBD1. The CDR3 extends over 15 amino acids. Germline assignment: CDR1 MGHRA and CDR2 YSYEKL.

This rearrangement joins TRBV12-3 or TRBV12-4 to TRBJ1-6, with no clear D. The V gene lost 8 bases and the J gene lost 10 bases, with 15 bases spanning the gap. This CDR3 spans 13 amino acids. CDR3 DNA: TGTGCCAGCTCATTGGGTGGGAAATCACCCCTCCACTTT. Protein product: CASSLGGKSPLHF.

Concerning this clonotype: A junction end diverges from the germline sequence, so it may reflect a read error. The chain recombines TRBV10-2 with TRBJ2-3; either TRBD1 or TRBD2 may fit D (5 bases each). The CDR3 consists of 13 residues. CDR1 and CDR2 (germline): WSHSY, SAAADI. CDR3 protein: CASSDGTTDPQYF. The DNA for the CDR3 is TGCGCCAGCAGTGATGGGACCACTGATCCGCAGTATTTC.

Worth noting for this clonotype: The conserved phenylalanine or tryptophan is not found at the CDR3 terminus, so this likely reflects a read error. The chain combines TRBV6-2 or TRBV6-3 with TRBJ1-5; perhaps TRBD1 as D (5 bases). This CDR3 contains 17 residues. The germline CDR1 and CDR2 sequences are MNHEY and SVGEGT. CDR3 amino acids: CAGSAGTTLHSNQPQHS. The CDR3 DNA reads TGTGCCGGCAGTGCAGGGACTACACTCCATAGCAATCAGCCCCAGCATTCT.

A note on this clonotype: One junction end does not reproduce the germline sequence, and a read error may be involved. This chain links TRBV11-2 with TRBJ2-5, with D maybe TRBD2 (5 bases). The CDR3 sequence is 16 residues long. The germline CDR1 and CDR2 sequences are SGHAT and FQNNGV. The CDR3 DNA is TGTGCTAGCACCTTAGAGTCCGGGATGTCGCCCGAGACCCAGTACTTC. The encoded protein is CASTLESGMSPETQYF.

This clonotype was counted many times. This rearrangement joins TRBV25-1 to TRBJ2-3, with no clear D. CDR3 length equals 14 residues. Germline CDR1 MGHDK, CDR2 SYGVNS. Trimming took off 0 bases at V and 2 bases at J, with 6 bases between the two ends. CDR3 coding DNA: TGTGCCAGCAGTGAATATTCCCTCACAGATACGCAGTATTTT. Translated, it gives CASSEYSLTDTQYF.

Notes on this clonotype: Compared with germline, one end of the junction differs, possibly owing to a read error. The rearrangement links TRBV29-1 to TRBJ1-1; D might be TRBD1 (5 bases). This CDR3 comprises 13 residues. The germline gives CDR1 SQVTM, CDR2 ANQGSEA. The CDR3 coding sequence is TGCGGCGTTGAGCGTCCAGGGAACACTGAAACTTTCTTT. It yields the protein CGVERPGNTETFF.

On this clonotype: Compared with germline, one end of the junction differs, possibly owing to a read error. The chain employs TRBV14 and TRBJ2-7; 8 positions agree with TRBD1. Germline CDR1 SGHDN, CDR2 FVKESK. The length of the CDR3 is 15 residues. The CDR3 reads CVSSPGTGGPYERYF. Here the CDR3 DNA reads TGTGTCAGCAGCCCCGGGACAGGTGGTCCCTACGAGCGGTACTTC.

This clonotype was counted only a few times. This may come from a read error, since a much larger clone is one base off. The V call is TRBV7-9, the J call TRBJ2-5; D may be TRBD1 (6 bases). This CDR3 has 14 amino acids. CDR1 and CDR2 (germline): SEHNR, FQNEAQ (reference sequence). V was trimmed by 7 bases and J by 5 bases, leaving 17 bases between them. CDR3 region: CASTINSQGETQYF. As DNA, the CDR3 is TGTGCCAGCACCATAAATAGTCAGGGGGAGACCCAGTACTTC.

As for this clonotype: A junction boundary mismatches the germline segment, possibly from a read error. The chain joins TRBV10-3 to TRBJ2-3, with unresolved D. CDR1 is ENHRY and CDR2 is SYGVKD in the germline V gene. The CDR3 loop spans 16 amino acids. The CDR3 DNA follows: TGTGCCGTCAGTGCCTGGCAGCTGGAGCTCACAGATACGCAGTATTTT. This translates into CAVSAWQLELTDTQYF.

In the case of this clonotype: One end of the junction does not line up with germline, which may come from a read error. The chain employs TRBV6-1 and TRBJ1-5; maybe TRBD1 (6 bases). The germline CDR1 and CDR2 sequences are MNHNS and SASEGT. The CDR3 loop spans 15 amino acids. CDR3 sequence: CASSKAGHPNQTQHF. The CDR3, as DNA: TGTGCCAGCAGTAAAGCGGGACACCCTAATCAGACCCAGCATTTT.

Comment on this clonotype: The junction departs from germline at one end; a sequencing error may be responsible. The chain combines TRBV29-1 with TRBJ1-1; D gene uncertain. Germline-derived CDR1 and CDR2 are SQVTM and ANQGSEA. The length of the CDR3 is 11 residues. This CDR3 reads CTVIGNTEAFF. Written as DNA, the CDR3 is TGCACCGTTATCGGGAACACTGAAGCTTTCTTT.

Regarding this clonotype: The junction differs from germline at one of its ends, possibly a read error. The chain employs TRBV6-4 and TRBJ2-1; D not certain. Germline values: CDR1 MRHNA, CDR2 SNTAGT. There are 14 residues in the CDR3. CDR3 amino acids: CASSDESSHNEQFF. CDR3 nucleotide sequence: TGTGCCAGCAGTGACGAGAGCTCCCACAATGAGCAGTTTTTC.

This chain joins TRBV11-1 and TRBJ2-4; 9 bases map to TRBD2. Germline loops: CDR1 SGHAT, CDR2 FQDESV (reference sequence). Trimming removed 6 bases from V and 4 bases from J; junction bases left unmatched: 13. The CDR3 runs to 17 residues. The CDR3 region is CASSFPGTSWTKNIQYF. The CDR3 region has the DNA TGTGCCAGCAGTTTTCCCGGGACTAGCTGGACTAAAAACATTCAGTACTTC.

To note about this clonotype: The junction departs from the called germline gene at one end, perhaps through a read error. V and J are TRBV11-2 and TRBJ2-1; possible D gene TRBD1, 5 bases. Germline CDR1 SGHAT, CDR2 FQNNGV. The CDR3 is 14 residues long. CDR3 loop: CATSLSSLGHEQFF. Written as DNA, the CDR3 is TGTGCCACCAGCTTATCTAGTTTGGGGCATGAGCAGTTCTTC.

Regarding this clonotype: One end of the junction fails to match germline, which may point to a read error. The rearrangement uses TRBV5-1 and TRBJ2-5; 9 nucleotides match TRBD2. The CDR3 covers 20 residues. CDR1 is SGHRS and CDR2 is YFSETQ in the germline V gene. For the CDR3, the DNA is TGCGCCAGCAGCCCTCCCGGGACTAGCAGTACCAAGGGGGCTCGGGAGACCCGGTACTTC. Translation gives CASSPPGTSSTKGARETRYF.

Regarding this clonotype: Mismatch with germline at one junction end may stem from a read error. The rearrangement links TRBV11-1 to TRBJ2-1; maybe TRBD2 (6 bases). Germline CDR1 reads SGHAT; CDR2 reads FQDESV (reference sequence). This CDR3 has 20 amino acids. The CDR3 DNA follows: TGTGCTAGCAGCATAGGAAAGACTAGTAGGGCCTCACGGTTCGGCAATGAGCAGTTCTTC. Its translation: CASSIGKTSRASRFGNEQFF.

This clonotype is categorized as medium-sized. Relative to the germline gene, one junction end is altered; a read error may explain this. The V and J genes are TRBV28 and TRBJ2-4; D is unresolved. CDR1 is MDHEN and CDR2 is SYDVKM in the germline V gene. This CDR3 region has 15 residues. The CDR3 loop reads CASSPPGLARNIQYF. The CDR3 DNA sequence: TGTGCCAGCAGCCCTCCCGGGTTGGCCAGAAACATTCAGTACTTC.

For this clonotype: Because the CDR3's place on the DNA is in doubt, the DNA is left out and the CDR3 is given as listed by TCRdb. The V gene is TRBV7-6, the J gene TRBJ1-3. Per germline, CDR1 SGHVS and CDR2 FNYEAQ. The CDR3 has 14 residues if both end residues are counted. The CDR3 sequence: CASSFFGPGNTVYF.

This clonotype was detected only a few times. The chain couples TRBV2 to TRBJ2-7, with D unclear. Germline V gene sequence: CDR1 SNHLY, CDR2 FYNNEI. V was pared by 11 bases and J by 2 bases, with 16 bases between. The CDR3 totals 13 residues. The CDR3 spells CAGLVESTYEQYF. The CDR3 DNA follows: TGTGCCGGCTTGGTCGAGAGTACCTACGAGCAGTACTTC.

Regarding this clonotype: An end of the junction differs from the germline gene, which may be a read error. The V gene is TRBV13, the J gene TRBJ2-1, with 8 bases aligning to TRBD2. The CDR3 runs 18 residues. The germline CDR1 and CDR2 sequences are PRHDT and FYEKMQ (reference sequence). In DNA form, the CDR3 reads TGTGCCAGCAGCTTAACCCTACTTCGGCGGGAGGTCTACAATGAGCAGTTCTTT. Its translation: CASSLTLLRREVYNEQFF.